Listed below are T cell receptor beta chains from one sample, sequenced in a study of blood T cell repertoires in COVID-19. The protocol was immunoSEQ multiplex PCR, while the TCRdb copy is restricted to in-frame clones and leaves out a portion. The sample holds roughly 75,000 clones, around 67% seen once. The sequenced sample consisted of peripheral blood. The receptors come from a human donor with acute or convalescent COVID-19. The donor label of this sample is uncertain. CDR3s include the opening cysteine and the closing phenylalanine or tryptophan. Fields, in order: D gene, V gene, J gene, clone size, CDR3 DNA, CDR3 protein. The D gene is left open where the match is weak. Size tells how often a clone was seen (once, few, many) or the class of an expanded clone, and some rows leave it out.

D gene: TRBD2; V gene: TRBV4-2; J gene: TRBJ2-7; clone size: NA; CDR3 DNA: TGTGCCAGCAGCCAAGCCCCGACTAGCGGAGGAACCAACCCTGTGTCCTACGAGCAGTACTTC; CDR3 protein: CASSQAPTSGGTNPVSYEQYF
D gene: TRBD2; V gene: TRBV9; J gene: TRBJ2-7; clone size: once; CDR3 DNA: TGTGCCAGCAGCGTAAGCTCCCCCCCTGGAGCGGGAGGCTACGAGCAGTACTTC; CDR3 protein: CASSVSSPPGAGGYEQYF
D gene: NA; V gene: TRBV7-9; J gene: TRBJ1-6; clone size: NA; CDR3 DNA: TGTGCCAGCAGCCCCGGGGGCTATAATTCACCCCTCCACTTT; CDR3 protein: CASSPGGYNSPLHF
D gene: TRBD1; V gene: TRBV7-2; J gene: TRBJ1-5; clone size: once; CDR3 DNA: TGTGCCAGCAGCCTCACAGGGGGACAGCCCCAGCATTTT; CDR3 protein: CASSLTGGQPQHF
D gene: NA; V gene: TRBV2; J gene: TRBJ2-5; clone size: NA; CDR3 DNA: TGTGCCAGCGGACAGAACGCTCAAGAGACCCAGTACTTC; CDR3 protein: CASGQNAQETQYF
D gene: TRBD1; V gene: TRBV4-2; J gene: TRBJ1-2; clone size: NA; CDR3 DNA: TGTGCCAGCAGCCTTGGACAGGGGAGGTTTGGCTACACCTTC; CDR3 protein: CASSLGQGRFGYTF
D gene: NA; V gene: TRBV28; J gene: TRBJ2-7; clone size: NA; CDR3 DNA: TGTGCCAGCAGTTTCTCGCCTACCTACGAGCAGTACTTC; CDR3 protein: CASSFSPTYEQYF
D gene: NA; V gene: TRBV6-5; J gene: TRBJ2-1; clone size: NA; CDR3 DNA: TGTGCCAGCAGAACAGGGTCCCGCTACAATGAGCAGTTCTTC; CDR3 protein: CASRTGSRYNEQFF
D gene: TRBD1; V gene: TRBV5-5; J gene: TRBJ1-4; clone size: few; CDR3 DNA: TGTGCCAGCAGCTCCACTGGGGGGACAGTTGAAAAACTGTTTTTT; CDR3 protein: CASSSTGGTVEKLFF
D gene: NA; V gene: TRBV6-5; J gene: TRBJ1-1; clone size: NA; CDR3 DNA: TGTGCCAGCAGTTACAGGGGACTGGGATCTGGGACTGAAGCTTTCTTT; CDR3 protein: CASSYRGLGSGTEAFF
D gene: NA; V gene: TRBV6-2/TRBV6-3; J gene: TRBJ1-1; clone size: NA; CDR3 DNA: TGTGCCAGCAGTTTGGGGGGGCTTAGGGTAAAGCAAGCTTTCTTT; CDR3 protein: CASSLGGLRVKQAFF
D gene: TRBD2; V gene: TRBV11-2; J gene: TRBJ2-3; clone size: NA; CDR3 DNA: TGTGCCAGCAGCTCAAGTCCCCTGGGGGAGGGCCCCTATTTT; CDR3 protein: CASSSSPLGEGPYF
D gene: TRBD1; V gene: TRBV7-9; J gene: TRBJ1-2; clone size: NA; CDR3 DNA: TGTGCCAGCAGGGGACAGGGAACGGAGGGCTACACCTTC; CDR3 protein: CASRGQGTEGYTF
D gene: TRBD1; V gene: TRBV27; J gene: TRBJ2-3; clone size: NA; CDR3 DNA: TGTGCCAGCAGTCGGACAGGGGGCTTTGATACGCAGTATTTT; CDR3 protein: CASSRTGGFDTQYF
D gene: NA; V gene: TRBV7-3; J gene: TRBJ2-7; clone size: NA; CDR3 DNA: TGTGCCAGCAGCTTAAATCCAGGGATCTCCTACGAGCAGTACTTC; CDR3 protein: CASSLNPGISYEQYF
D gene: TRBD2; V gene: TRBV7-8; J gene: TRBJ2-3; clone size: few; CDR3 DNA: TGTGCCAGCAGTTCGCTAGCGGCTAGCACAGATACGCAGTATTTT; CDR3 protein: CASSSLAASTDTQYF
D gene: NA; V gene: TRBV19; J gene: TRBJ2-7; clone size: few; CDR3 DNA: TGTGCCAGTAGTATAGGGGCAGCAGGCTACGAGCAGTACTTC; CDR3 protein: CASSIGAAGYEQYF
D gene: NA; V gene: TRBV4-1; J gene: TRBJ2-1; clone size: few; CDR3 DNA: TGCGCCAGCAGCCCTATCCCACGGGGAGATGAGCAGTTCTTC; CDR3 protein: CASSPIPRGDEQFF
D gene: NA; V gene: TRBV7-3; J gene: TRBJ2-2; clone size: NA; CDR3 DNA: TGTGCCAGCAGTCCCAGGGGCCCCTCGAACACCGGGGAGCTGTTTTTT; CDR3 protein: CASSPRGPSNTGELFF
D gene: TRBD1; V gene: TRBV6-6; J gene: TRBJ1-5; clone size: NA; CDR3 DNA: TGTGCCAGCATCCCACCGGACAGGGGCCAGGGGCAGCCCCAGCATTTT; CDR3 protein: CASIPPDRGQGQPQHF
D gene: TRBD1; V gene: TRBV28; J gene: TRBJ2-3; clone size: NA; CDR3 DNA: TGTGCCAGCAGTTTTCCGACAGGGATGTTAGATACGCAGTATTTT; CDR3 protein: CASSFPTGMLDTQYF
D gene: NA; V gene: TRBV2; J gene: TRBJ1-2; clone size: NA; CDR3 DNA: TGTGCCAGCAGGGCGACAGATTATGGCTACACCTTC; CDR3 protein: CASRATDYGYTF
D gene: NA; V gene: TRBV9; J gene: TRBJ1-2; clone size: NA; CDR3 DNA: TGTGCCAGCAGCCGACAGCTCTATGGCTACACCTTC; CDR3 protein: CASSRQLYGYTF
D gene: TRBD1; V gene: TRBV6-1; J gene: TRBJ1-6; clone size: NA; CDR3 DNA: TGTGCCAGCAGTGAATCTAGGACAGGGCCGATTGACTCACCCCTCCACTTT; CDR3 protein: CASSESRTGPIDSPLHF
D gene: TRBD2; V gene: TRBV3-1/TRBV3-2; J gene: TRBJ2-1; clone size: once; CDR3 DNA: TGTGCCAGCAGCCAAGAGGGAGGGTCCCCTTACAATGAGCAGTTCTTC; CDR3 protein: CASSQEGGSPYNEQFF
D gene: TRBD1; V gene: TRBV28; J gene: TRBJ1-4; clone size: NA; CDR3 DNA: TGTGCCAGCAGTTCCGGGACAGGGTATTCAACTAATGAAAAACTGTTTTTT; CDR3 protein: CASSSGTGYSTNEKLFF
D gene: TRBD1; V gene: TRBV10-3; J gene: TRBJ2-1; clone size: NA; CDR3 DNA: TGTGCCATAGGACAGGGCATGGACAATGAGCAGTTCTTC; CDR3 protein: CAIGQGMDNEQFF
D gene: TRBD1; V gene: TRBV10-3; J gene: TRBJ2-2; clone size: NA; CDR3 DNA: TGTGCCATCAGTGATCCGGGACAGGGGGGATACGGGGAGCTGTTTTTT; CDR3 protein: CAISDPGQGGYGELFF
D gene: NA; V gene: TRBV6-1; J gene: TRBJ1-1; clone size: NA; CDR3 DNA: TGTGCCAGCAGTGACAGGAACGCTCGTCTGGAAGCTTTCTTT; CDR3 protein: CASSDRNARLEAFF
D gene: TRBD1; V gene: TRBV25-1; J gene: TRBJ1-2; clone size: once; CDR3 DNA: TGTGCCAGCAGGGGGACAGGGGGAAACTATGGCTACACCTTC; CDR3 protein: CASRGTGGNYGYTF
D gene: NA; V gene: TRBV3-1/TRBV3-2; J gene: TRBJ1-2; clone size: NA; CDR3 DNA: TGTGCCAGCAGCCATGGCGGCAGGGACTATGGCTACACCTTC; CDR3 protein: CASSHGGRDYGYTF
D gene: TRBD2; V gene: TRBV3-1/TRBV3-2; J gene: TRBJ2-3; clone size: once; CDR3 DNA: TGTGCCAGCAGCCAAGCTAGGGACTACCGACATACGCAGTATTTT; CDR3 protein: CASSQARDYRHTQYF
D gene: NA; V gene: TRBV7-3; J gene: TRBJ2-1; clone size: NA; CDR3 DNA: TGTGCCAGCAGCCGTCGCGGGGCGGGATCCTACAATGAGCAGTTCTTC; CDR3 protein: CASSRRGAGSYNEQFF
D gene: TRBD1; V gene: TRBV27; J gene: TRBJ2-3; clone size: NA; CDR3 DNA: TGTGCCAGCAGTTTAACGGGACAGGGGTTCGCCACAGATACGCAGTATTTT; CDR3 protein: CASSLTGQGFATDTQYF
D gene: NA; V gene: TRBV4-3; J gene: TRBJ1-4; clone size: few; CDR3 DNA: TGCGCCAGCAGCCAAGACTATCCAATTTCAACTAATGAAAAACTGTTTTTT; CDR3 protein: CASSQDYPISTNEKLFF
D gene: TRBD1; V gene: TRBV5-1; J gene: TRBJ1-5; clone size: NA; CDR3 DNA: TGCGCCAGCAGCTCGGGACCCCTCGACAGGGGGCGGAATCAGCCCCAGCATTTT; CDR3 protein: CASSSGPLDRGRNQPQHF
D gene: NA; V gene: TRBV19; J gene: TRBJ2-5; clone size: few; CDR3 DNA: TGTGCCAGTAGTTCACGGACTAGAGGACAGAGGGGAGAGACCCAGTACTTC; CDR3 protein: CASSSRTRGQRGETQYF
D gene: NA; V gene: TRBV2; J gene: TRBJ1-2; clone size: few; CDR3 DNA: TGTGCCAGCGGGGAGGGGACCTATGGCTACACCTTC; CDR3 protein: CASGEGTYGYTF
D gene: TRBD1; V gene: TRBV7-2; J gene: TRBJ1-6; clone size: NA; CDR3 DNA: TGTGCCAGCAGTCGGGGACAGGTTAACAATAATTCACCCCTCCACTTT; CDR3 protein: CASSRGQVNNNSPLHF
D gene: TRBD2; V gene: TRBV20-1; J gene: TRBJ2-4; clone size: once; CDR3 DNA: TGCAGTGCTAGTCGTAGCGGGGTCCGCCTAGCCAAAAACATTCAGTACTTC; CDR3 protein: CSASRSGVRLAKNIQYF
D gene: NA; V gene: TRBV7-9; J gene: TRBJ2-5; clone size: NA; CDR3 DNA: TGTGCCAGCAGCGGCTCGGAGACCCAGTACTTC; CDR3 protein: CASSGSETQYF
D gene: TRBD2; V gene: TRBV5-1; J gene: TRBJ2-1; clone size: NA; CDR3 DNA: TGCGCCAGCAGCGCACCGACTAGCGGGACTTACCAGTGGGATGAGCAGTTCTTC; CDR3 protein: CASSAPTSGTYQWDEQFF
D gene: NA; V gene: TRBV30; J gene: TRBJ2-5; clone size: NA; CDR3 DNA: TGTGCCTGGATCATGGGGGGAGGAGAGACCCAGTACTTC; CDR3 protein: CAWIMGGGETQYF
D gene: TRBD1; V gene: TRBV24-1; J gene: TRBJ1-5; clone size: NA; CDR3 DNA: TGTGCCACCAGTGATTTGCTGGACAGGGGGCTGCATTTT; CDR3 protein: CATSDLLDRGLHF
D gene: NA; V gene: TRBV7-9; J gene: TRBJ2-3; clone size: NA; CDR3 DNA: TGTGCCAGCAGCCGAGGGACAGCGGGCCCGTATTTT; CDR3 protein: CASSRGTAGPYF
D gene: NA; V gene: TRBV28; J gene: TRBJ2-3; clone size: NA; CDR3 DNA: TGTGCCAGCAGTTTATTCAGGGGTTCAGATACGCAGTATTTT; CDR3 protein: CASSLFRGSDTQYF
D gene: TRBD2; V gene: TRBV7-3; J gene: TRBJ2-7; clone size: NA; CDR3 DNA: TGTGCCAGCAGCTTCCTACGGGCTAGCGGCTACGAGCAGTACTTC; CDR3 protein: CASSFLRASGYEQYF
D gene: TRBD2; V gene: TRBV3-1/TRBV3-2; J gene: TRBJ2-3; clone size: NA; CDR3 DNA: TGTGCCAGCACCCAAGCCGGAGCGGGGGTTAAAAAAGGTACGCAGTATTTT; CDR3 protein: CASTQAGAGVKKGTQYF
D gene: TRBD1; V gene: TRBV12-3/TRBV12-4; J gene: TRBJ2-3; clone size: NA; CDR3 DNA: TGTGCCAGCAGTCCGGGACAGCCCCAGTATTTT; CDR3 protein: CASSPGQPQYF
D gene: NA; V gene: TRBV19; J gene: TRBJ2-3; clone size: NA; CDR3 DNA: TGTGCCAGTAGTCCCGTTGCGGTTAGCGCAGATACGCAGTATTTT; CDR3 protein: CASSPVAVSADTQYF
D gene: NA; V gene: TRBV7-2; J gene: TRBJ2-7; clone size: NA; CDR3 DNA: TGTGCCAGCAGCGGGGACACCTACGAGCAGTACTTC; CDR3 protein: CASSGDTYEQYF
D gene: NA; V gene: TRBV5-8; J gene: TRBJ2-1; clone size: NA; CDR3 DNA: TGTGCCAGCACCCCGGGTTGGAGTTACAATGAGCAGTTCTTC; CDR3 protein: CASTPGWSYNEQFF
D gene: NA; V gene: TRBV28; J gene: TRBJ1-1; clone size: NA; CDR3 DNA: TGTGCCAGCAGTATCCCACTGGGACACCCGACCGTGTTGACTGAAGCTTTCTTT; CDR3 protein: CASSIPLGHPTVLTEAFF
D gene: NA; V gene: TRBV24-1; J gene: TRBJ2-1; clone size: NA; CDR3 DNA: TGTGCCACCAGAGCGGGCTCCTACAATGAGCAGTTCTTC; CDR3 protein: CATRAGSYNEQFF
D gene: NA; V gene: TRBV4-3; J gene: TRBJ1-5; clone size: NA; CDR3 DNA: TGCGCCAGCAGCCAAGGCTGGCAGGGGAATCAGCCCCAGCATTTT; CDR3 protein: CASSQGWQGNQPQHF
D gene: TRBD1; V gene: TRBV7-3; J gene: TRBJ2-3; clone size: NA; CDR3 DNA: TGTGCCAGCAGCTTAAAGGGGTCAGGGGGTCCCACAGATACGCAGTATTTT; CDR3 protein: CASSLKGSGGPTDTQYF